This T cell receptor beta chain was sequenced in a study of cytomegalovirus exposure and HLA in healthy donors. Whole-study findings and limits: While the bulk of TCR sequences proved rare, some public TCRs turned up in many donors. CMV antigen specificity was confirmed in vitro for a few CMV-associated chains.

13 Jbeta primers and 60 Vbeta primers were used for the PCR. In the study's own analysis: Among the unique TCR beta chains that a later analysis counted, about 85 million in all, about 10 million were shared. Only in-frame clones appear in the TCRdb table, and some are missing; sequencing was by immunoSEQ multiplex PCR. The DNA gave D and trimming, while V, J and clone size come from that table. The sample holds 35,000 to 40,000 clones, nearly 55% seen once. Note on this clone: Its antigen is unknown.

Trimming removed 5 bases from V and 8 bases from J, with 18 bases in between. This CDR3 contains 15 residues. Germline V gives CDR1 SEHNR, CDR2 FQNEAQ (reference sequence). Sequenced input: PBMCs. The sequence was obtained from a woman in her 40s in good health and CMV-seropositive. The V call is TRBV7-9, the J call TRBJ2-2; D gene uncertain. This CDR3 reads CASSPHSPQSGELFF. The CDR3, as DNA: TGTGCCAGCAGCCCTCACTCCCCCCAATCGGGGGAGCTGTTTTTT.